This is a list of T cell receptor beta chains from one sample in a study of identical twins. TCRdb re-derived calls from the 5' RACE reads in MiXCR, one entry per CDR3 protein. This sample yields around 550,000 distinct CDR3 sequences, of which roughly 15% are seen a single time; around 0.48% belongs to the top ten. The data were also submitted as part of a second study, on yellow fever vaccine responses in identical twins.

What was sequenced was CD4+ T cells sorted from blood. The receptors were sampled from a woman aged 18-29 years in good health. CDR3s include the opening cysteine and the closing phenylalanine or tryptophan. Each record gives: CDR3 length, clone size, J gene, D gene, V gene, CDR3 DNA, CDR3 protein. The D gene is left open where the match is weak. Size is stated for part of the rows, as once, few or many counts, or as a class when the clone is expanded.

13 NA TRBJ1-1 NA TRBV3-1 TGTGCCAGCAGCCAGGGGGCTCGCACTGAAGCTTTCTTT CASSQGARTEAFF
19 NA TRBJ2-1 TRBD2 TRBV19 TGTGCCAGTACGGGGTTTGGGACTAGCGGGAGTTGGTCCTACAATGAGCAGTTCTTC CASTGFGTSGSWSYNEQFF
17 NA TRBJ2-3 NA TRBV6-1 TGTGCCAGCGGTCCCCCGTGGGGAGGGGGCGGCACAGATACGCAGTATTTT CASGPPWGGGGTDTQYF
14 NA TRBJ1-4 NA TRBV20-1 TGCAGTGTTAGTAGCGCTAGGGAGGGGGAAAAACTGTTTTTT CSVSSAREGEKLFF
15 many TRBJ2-2 TRBD1 TRBV7-9 TGTGCCAGCAGCCCGGGACAGAAGAACACCGGGGAGCTGTTTTTT CASSPGQKNTGELFF
15 NA TRBJ1-6 NA TRBV5-1 TGCGCCAGCAGCAAAGGACAGCGGGGAAGTTCACCCCTCCACTTT CASSKGQRGSSPLHF
14 NA TRBJ2-2 TRBD1 TRBV20-1 TGCAGTGCCAGGGACAGGGAGATCACCGGGGAGCTGTTTTTT CSARDREITGELFF
18 few TRBJ2-3 TRBD2 TRBV5-1 TGCGCCAGCAGCTTGTCGAGGTCTAGCGGGAGTTCGACAGATACGCAGTATTTT CASSLSRSSGSSTDTQYF
12 few TRBJ2-3 NA TRBV7-2 TGTGCCAGCAGCTTGGGTGGCAATACGCAGTATTTT CASSLGGNTQYF
13 NA TRBJ2-3 NA TRBV5-1 TGCGCCAGCAGCTTGGAAGGGGGGGATACGCAGTATTTT CASSLEGGDTQYF
17 few TRBJ2-3 TRBD2 TRBV4-1 TGCGCCAGCAGCCCTACGACTAGCGGGGCCAGCACAGATACGCAGTATTTT CASSPTTSGASTDTQYF
13 NA TRBJ2-1 TRBD2 TRBV20-1 TGCAGTGCTAGAGATGCCGGTAGCGGGATTCGGTTCTTC CSARDAGSGIRFF
14 NA TRBJ2-5 TRBD2 TRBV28 TGTGCCAGCAGCGGACTAGCGGGCCAAGAGACCCAGTGCTTC CASSGLAGQETQCF
14 many TRBJ2-1 NA TRBV5-1 TGCGCCAGCAGCTTGAGGGGCTCCTACAATGAGCAGTTCTTC CASSLRGSYNEQFF
15 NA TRBJ2-7 NA TRBV18 TGTGCCAGCTCACCAACGGCGGTCCAAACCTACGAGCAGTACTTC CASSPTAVQTYEQYF
14 NA TRBJ2-5 NA TRBV6-1 TGTGCCAGCAGTCGGGACTTCTATCAAGAGACCCAGTACTTC CASSRDFYQETQYF
16 NA TRBJ2-5 NA TRBV14 TGTGCCAGCAGCCAAGTTTGGGGGACGCAGAAAGAGACCCAGTACTTC CASSQVWGTQKETQYF
16 few TRBJ1-5 NA TRBV6-1 TGTGCCAGCAAAGGGGGGGGGAGTCATGGCAATCAGCCCCAGCATTTT CASKGGGSHGNQPQHF
16 NA TRBJ2-1 TRBD1 TRBV10-3 TGTGCCATCAGTGCGGCCGGACGGACAGGGCTGAATGAGCAGTTCTTC CAISAAGRTGLNEQFF
16 few TRBJ2-4 NA TRBV28 TGTGCCAGCAGGAGAGACTCCGGAGGGGCCAAAAACATTCAGTACTTC CASRRDSGGAKNIQYF
12 few TRBJ1-2 NA TRBV12-5 TGTGCTAGTGGTCAGGGTGGCTATGGCTACACCTTC CASGQGGYGYTF
15 NA TRBJ2-1 TRBD2 TRBV4-1 TGCGCCAGCTCCACTAGCGGGGGGGCCAACAATGAGCAGTTCTTC CASSTSGGANNEQFF
11 few TRBJ1-1 NA TRBV20-1 TGCAGTGCTGGTCTTTTCACTGAAGCTTTCTTT CSAGLFTEAFF
21 NA TRBJ2-2 TRBD2 TRBV4-1 TGCGCCAGCAGCCCATCCTGGACTAGCGGGAGTGGGATTCGAGGCACCGGGGAGCTGTTTTTT CASSPSWTSGSGIRGTGELFF
16 NA TRBJ2-7 TRBD1 TRBV5-1 TGCGCCAGCAGCTTGGCCCAAACAGGGGTGTCCTACGAGCAGTACTTC CASSLAQTGVSYEQYF
15 NA TRBJ1-5 TRBD1 TRBV12-5 TGTGCTAGTGGGGGGACAGGGGTTCGGAATCAGCCCCAGCATTTT CASGGTGVRNQPQHF
12 many TRBJ2-5 NA TRBV12-3/TRBV12-4 TGTGCCAGCAGTTTAGTTTCGGAGACCCAGTACTTC CASSLVSETQYF
18 NA TRBJ2-1 TRBD2 TRBV7-3 TGTGCCAGCAGCTTAGCCCCCCTAAGGACTAGCGGGAGCAATGAGCAGTTCTTC CASSLAPLRTSGSNEQFF
14 few TRBJ2-1 TRBD2 TRBV7-6 TGTGCCAGCAGCAAAGCGGGAGATCCCATTGAGCAGTTCTTC CASSKAGDPIEQFF
12 few TRBJ1-1 NA TRBV7-9 TGTGCCAGCAGCTTACCCTACACTGAAGCTTTCTTT CASSLPYTEAFF
16 few TRBJ2-7 TRBD2 TRBV27 TGTGCCAGCAGTTTGAGGGGAGGACTAGCGTCGGTCGAGCAGTACTTC CASSLRGGLASVEQYF
16 few TRBJ2-7 TRBD1 TRBV5-1 TGCGCCAGCAGCCCCCCCCTGGGACAGGGCTCCTACGAGCAGTACTTC CASSPPLGQGSYEQYF
15 few TRBJ1-2 NA TRBV5-1 TGCGCCAGCAGCTTGTATTACGGGGATTTGGATGGCTACACCTTC CASSLYYGDLDGYTF
16 NA TRBJ1-6 NA TRBV6-1 TGTGCCAGCAGGGAACAGGGAAACGCCTATAATTCACCCCTCCACTTT CASREQGNAYNSPLHF
13 few TRBJ2-5 TRBD2 TRBV10-3 TGTGCCATCAGTGTGGGAGGGGAGAAGACCCAGTACTTC CAISVGGEKTQYF
13 few TRBJ2-3 NA TRBV4-1 TGCGCCAGCAGCCTCCCTCAGGGGGATACGCAGTATTTT CASSLPQGDTQYF
13 NA TRBJ1-1 NA TRBV20-1 TGCAGTGCTCCAGAGGGGGGGCGCACTGAAGCTTTCTTT CSAPEGGRTEAFF
14 few TRBJ1-3 NA TRBV20-1 TGCAGTGCTAGAGATATTCACTCTGGAAACACCATATATTTT CSARDIHSGNTIYF
14 NA TRBJ1-2 NA TRBV18 TGTGCCAGCTCACCACCGGAGGTTTGGGCTGGCTACACCTTC CASSPPEVWAGYTF
12 few TRBJ2-6 NA TRBV29-1 TGCAGCGTGTTTTCTGGGGCCAACGTCCTGACTTTC CSVFSGANVLTF